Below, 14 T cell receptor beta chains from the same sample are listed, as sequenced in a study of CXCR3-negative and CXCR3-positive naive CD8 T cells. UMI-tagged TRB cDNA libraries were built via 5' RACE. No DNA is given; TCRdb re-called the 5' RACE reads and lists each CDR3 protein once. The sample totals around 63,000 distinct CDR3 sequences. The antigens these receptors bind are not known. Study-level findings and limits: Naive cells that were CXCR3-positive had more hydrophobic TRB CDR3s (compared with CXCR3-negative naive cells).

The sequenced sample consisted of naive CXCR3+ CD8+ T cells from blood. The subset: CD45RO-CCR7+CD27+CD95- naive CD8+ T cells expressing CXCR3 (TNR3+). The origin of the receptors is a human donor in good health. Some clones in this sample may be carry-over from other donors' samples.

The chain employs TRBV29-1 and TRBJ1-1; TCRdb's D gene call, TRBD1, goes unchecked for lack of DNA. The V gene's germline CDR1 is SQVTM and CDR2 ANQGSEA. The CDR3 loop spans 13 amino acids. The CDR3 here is CSASSGGQPEAFF.

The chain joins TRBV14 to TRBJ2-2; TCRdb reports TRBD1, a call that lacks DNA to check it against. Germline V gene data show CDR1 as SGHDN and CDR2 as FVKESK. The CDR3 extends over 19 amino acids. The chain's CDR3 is CASSQFFEGQGDDTGELFF.

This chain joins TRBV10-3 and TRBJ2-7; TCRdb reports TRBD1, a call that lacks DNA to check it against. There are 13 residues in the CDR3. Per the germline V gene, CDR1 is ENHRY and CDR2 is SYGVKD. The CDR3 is CATDRDRENEQYF.

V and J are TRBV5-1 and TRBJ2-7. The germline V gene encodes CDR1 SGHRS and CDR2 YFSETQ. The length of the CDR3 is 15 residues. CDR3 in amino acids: CASSRGSDGSYEQYF.

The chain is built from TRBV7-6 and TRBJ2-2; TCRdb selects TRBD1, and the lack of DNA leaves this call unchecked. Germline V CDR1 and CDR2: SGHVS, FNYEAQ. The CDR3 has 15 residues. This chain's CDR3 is CASSLLQGGTGELFF.

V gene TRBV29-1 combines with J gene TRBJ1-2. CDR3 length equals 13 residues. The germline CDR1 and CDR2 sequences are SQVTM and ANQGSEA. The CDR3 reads CSVEDQEIYGYTF.

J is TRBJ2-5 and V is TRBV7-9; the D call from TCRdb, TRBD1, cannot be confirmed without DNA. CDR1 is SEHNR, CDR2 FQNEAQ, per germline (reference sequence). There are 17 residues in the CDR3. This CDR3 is CASSNPSPGRREETQYF.

CDR3 in amino acids: CSARWEGEQYF. The chain couples TRBV20-1 to TRBJ2-7; the D call from TCRdb, TRBD2, cannot be confirmed without DNA. This CDR3 region has 11 residues. Germline-derived CDR1 and CDR2 are DFQATT and SNEGSKA (reference sequence).

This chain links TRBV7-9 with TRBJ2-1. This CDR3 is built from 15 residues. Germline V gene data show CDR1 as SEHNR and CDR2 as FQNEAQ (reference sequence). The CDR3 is CAGSSSGGSYNEQFF.

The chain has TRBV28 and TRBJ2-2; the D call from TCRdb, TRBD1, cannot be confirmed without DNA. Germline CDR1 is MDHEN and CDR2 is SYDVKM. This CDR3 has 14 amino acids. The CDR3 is CASSRQGWAWELFF.

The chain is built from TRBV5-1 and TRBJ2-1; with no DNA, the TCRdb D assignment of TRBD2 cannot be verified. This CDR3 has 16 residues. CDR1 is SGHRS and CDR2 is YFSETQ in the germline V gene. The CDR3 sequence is CASSSPGAGDPGEQFF.

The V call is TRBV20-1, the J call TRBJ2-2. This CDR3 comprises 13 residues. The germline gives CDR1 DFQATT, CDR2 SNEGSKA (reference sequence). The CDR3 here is CSARGPDTGELFF.

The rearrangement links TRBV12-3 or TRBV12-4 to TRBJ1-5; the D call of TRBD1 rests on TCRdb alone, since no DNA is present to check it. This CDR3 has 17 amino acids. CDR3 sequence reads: CASRTTGGLYSNQPQHF.

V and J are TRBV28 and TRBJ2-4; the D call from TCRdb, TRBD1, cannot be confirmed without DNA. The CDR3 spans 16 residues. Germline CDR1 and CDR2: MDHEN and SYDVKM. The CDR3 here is CASSNRNQGNKNIQYF.